The 3 T cell receptor beta chains presented below share a single source sample, sequenced in a study of blood T cell repertoires in COVID-19. Profiled with immunoSEQ multiplex PCR; TCRdb holds only in-frame clones, not every one. This sample has about 310,000 clones; about 85% occur once, and the top ten carry around 1.8%. The sequencing input was PBMCs or T cells enriched from blood (not recorded which). The receptor set was obtained from a woman in her 30s who had been exposed to COVID-19.

V is TRBV18 and J is TRBJ1-5; no firm D call. This CDR3 has 12 residues. Between the trimmed V and J ends, which lost 2 bases and 5 bases, there was a span of 4 bases. The germline gives CDR1 KGHSH, CDR2 LQKENI. The CDR3 sequence is CASSPGHQPQHF. The CDR3 DNA sequence: TGTGCCAGCTCACCAGGGCATCAGCCCCAGCATTTT.

The gene calls are TRBV7-9 and TRBJ2-2; D gene unclear. The CDR3 totals 14 residues. Germline CDR1 SEHNR, CDR2 FQNEAQ (reference sequence). The germline V and J ends were trimmed by 1 base and 2 bases, with 5 bases remaining between them. The CDR3 protein is CASSLDINTGELFF. The CDR3 DNA follows: TGTGCCAGCAGCTTAGACATAAACACCGGGGAGCTGTTTTTT.

The CDR3 nucleotides read TGTGCCAGCAGCTTAGGAAGAGGGAGGACGTACAATGAGCAGTTCTTC. It is translated as CASSLGRGRTYNEQFF. The chain recombines TRBV7-6 with TRBJ2-1; TRBD2 is a possible D gene (6 bases). CDR3 length equals 16 residues. With 1 base removed from V and 4 bases from J, the gap between germline ends came to 14 bases. The germline gives CDR1 SGHVS, CDR2 FNYEAQ.